This T cell receptor beta chain stems from a study of OX40 agonist ivuxolimab in advanced cancers. On the study more broadly: In this cohort, patients received ivuxolimab, an agonistic anti-OX40 (CD134) antibody. Patients in the trial were receiving intravenous ivuxolimab every 2 weeks, at doses of 0.01 to 10 mg/kg.

Concerning this clone itself: Its antigen is not identified.

Assay: immunoSEQ multiplex PCR; the TCRdb copy retains only in-frame clones and omits some. The table has about 68,000 clones, more than 75% seen once. Whole-study results and caveats: Clonal expansion by week 6 occurred in CD4+ and CD8+ blood T cells (at 0.1 to 3.0 mg/kg).

The CDR3 covers 15 residues. Unmatched junction bases numbered 7, after V lost 6 bases and J lost 5 bases. Germline assignment: CDR1 MDHEN and CDR2 SYDVKM. The specimen comprised CD4+ or CD8+ T cells sorted from blood, sampled in a trial of the OX40 agonist ivuxolimab. The V call is TRBV28, the J call TRBJ1-4, with TRBD1 matching over 9 bases. This clonotype was obtained from an adult with an advanced solid tumor such as melanoma, head and neck, liver or kidney cancer. The CDR3 nucleotides read TGTGCCAGCAGAACCTCCGGGACAGGGAATGAAAAACTGTTTTTT. Translating gives CASRTSGTGNEKLFF.